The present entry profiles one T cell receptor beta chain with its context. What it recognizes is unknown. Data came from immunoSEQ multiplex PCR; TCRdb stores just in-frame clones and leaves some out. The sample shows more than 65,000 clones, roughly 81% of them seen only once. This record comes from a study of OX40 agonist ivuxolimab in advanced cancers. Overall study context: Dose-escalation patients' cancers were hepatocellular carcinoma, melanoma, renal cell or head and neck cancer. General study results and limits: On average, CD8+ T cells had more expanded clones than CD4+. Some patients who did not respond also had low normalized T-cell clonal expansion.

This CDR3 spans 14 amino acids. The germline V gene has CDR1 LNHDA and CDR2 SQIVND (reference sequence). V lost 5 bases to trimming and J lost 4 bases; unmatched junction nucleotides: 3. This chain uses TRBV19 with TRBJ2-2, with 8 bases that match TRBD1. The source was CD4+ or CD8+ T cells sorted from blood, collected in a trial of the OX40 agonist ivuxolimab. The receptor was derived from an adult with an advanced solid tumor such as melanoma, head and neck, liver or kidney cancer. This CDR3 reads CASSADRATGELFF. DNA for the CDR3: TGTGCCAGTAGTGCGGACAGGGCCACCGGGGAGCTGTTTTTT.